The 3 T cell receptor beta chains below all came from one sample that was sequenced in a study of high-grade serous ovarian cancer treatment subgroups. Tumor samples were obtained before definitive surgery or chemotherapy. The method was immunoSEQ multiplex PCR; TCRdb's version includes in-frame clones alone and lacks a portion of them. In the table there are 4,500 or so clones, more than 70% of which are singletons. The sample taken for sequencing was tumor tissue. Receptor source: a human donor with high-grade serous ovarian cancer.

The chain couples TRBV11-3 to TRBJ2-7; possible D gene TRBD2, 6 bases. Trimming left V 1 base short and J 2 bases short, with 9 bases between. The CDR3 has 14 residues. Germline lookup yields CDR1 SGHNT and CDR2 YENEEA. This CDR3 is CASSLGGGPYEQYF. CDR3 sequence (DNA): TGTGCCAGCAGCTTAGGGGGAGGCCCCTACGAGCAGTACTTC.

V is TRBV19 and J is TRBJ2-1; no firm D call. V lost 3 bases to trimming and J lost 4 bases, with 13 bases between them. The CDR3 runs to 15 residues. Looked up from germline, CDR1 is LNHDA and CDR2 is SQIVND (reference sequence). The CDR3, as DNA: TGTGCCAGTAGTATTAGTAGCCCCGGTTACAATGAGCAGTTCTTC. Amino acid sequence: CASSISSPGYNEQFF.

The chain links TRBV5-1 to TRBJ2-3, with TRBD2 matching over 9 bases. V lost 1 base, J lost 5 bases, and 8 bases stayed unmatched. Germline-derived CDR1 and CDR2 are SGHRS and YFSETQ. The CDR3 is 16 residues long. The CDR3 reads CASSLNVGAGGDTQYF. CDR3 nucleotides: TGCGCCAGCAGCTTGAATGTAGGAGCGGGAGGAGATACGCAGTATTTT.